This T cell receptor (beta chain) appears in the sequencing data of a study of shared clonotypes between healthy human individuals. General study findings and limits: Researchers sampled only blood; tissue repertoires likely differ.

Worth noting for this clone: Its antigen is currently unknown.

Among the donors, all were Caucasian adults who lived in Nashville, Tennessee. From CD4+ cells came CD45RA+ naive and CD45RA-negative memory subsets. In replicate PCRs of sorted subsets, approximately 190 ng DNA, approximately 28,000 T cell genomes, was used. The method was immunoSEQ multiplex PCR; TCRdb's version includes in-frame clones alone and lacks a portion of them. The top ten clones hold 0.36% of a sample with approximately 1.5 million clones, around 98.5% of them seen once. CDR3 length equals 17 residues. Germline V gene lookup returns CDR1 MDHEN and CDR2 SYDVKM. Unmatched junction bases numbered 11, after V lost 6 bases and J lost 1 base.

The material sequenced was naive CD4+ T cells sorted from blood. The subset was: CD45RA+ positively selected. The TCR was taken from a man aged 25-40 years in good health. The chain is built from TRBV28 and TRBJ2-7; 11 bases map to TRBD2. DNA of the CDR3: TGTGCCAGCAGCCACCCAATACTAGCGGGAGAATCCTACGAGCAGTACTTC. Amino acid sequence: CASSHPILAGESYEQYF.